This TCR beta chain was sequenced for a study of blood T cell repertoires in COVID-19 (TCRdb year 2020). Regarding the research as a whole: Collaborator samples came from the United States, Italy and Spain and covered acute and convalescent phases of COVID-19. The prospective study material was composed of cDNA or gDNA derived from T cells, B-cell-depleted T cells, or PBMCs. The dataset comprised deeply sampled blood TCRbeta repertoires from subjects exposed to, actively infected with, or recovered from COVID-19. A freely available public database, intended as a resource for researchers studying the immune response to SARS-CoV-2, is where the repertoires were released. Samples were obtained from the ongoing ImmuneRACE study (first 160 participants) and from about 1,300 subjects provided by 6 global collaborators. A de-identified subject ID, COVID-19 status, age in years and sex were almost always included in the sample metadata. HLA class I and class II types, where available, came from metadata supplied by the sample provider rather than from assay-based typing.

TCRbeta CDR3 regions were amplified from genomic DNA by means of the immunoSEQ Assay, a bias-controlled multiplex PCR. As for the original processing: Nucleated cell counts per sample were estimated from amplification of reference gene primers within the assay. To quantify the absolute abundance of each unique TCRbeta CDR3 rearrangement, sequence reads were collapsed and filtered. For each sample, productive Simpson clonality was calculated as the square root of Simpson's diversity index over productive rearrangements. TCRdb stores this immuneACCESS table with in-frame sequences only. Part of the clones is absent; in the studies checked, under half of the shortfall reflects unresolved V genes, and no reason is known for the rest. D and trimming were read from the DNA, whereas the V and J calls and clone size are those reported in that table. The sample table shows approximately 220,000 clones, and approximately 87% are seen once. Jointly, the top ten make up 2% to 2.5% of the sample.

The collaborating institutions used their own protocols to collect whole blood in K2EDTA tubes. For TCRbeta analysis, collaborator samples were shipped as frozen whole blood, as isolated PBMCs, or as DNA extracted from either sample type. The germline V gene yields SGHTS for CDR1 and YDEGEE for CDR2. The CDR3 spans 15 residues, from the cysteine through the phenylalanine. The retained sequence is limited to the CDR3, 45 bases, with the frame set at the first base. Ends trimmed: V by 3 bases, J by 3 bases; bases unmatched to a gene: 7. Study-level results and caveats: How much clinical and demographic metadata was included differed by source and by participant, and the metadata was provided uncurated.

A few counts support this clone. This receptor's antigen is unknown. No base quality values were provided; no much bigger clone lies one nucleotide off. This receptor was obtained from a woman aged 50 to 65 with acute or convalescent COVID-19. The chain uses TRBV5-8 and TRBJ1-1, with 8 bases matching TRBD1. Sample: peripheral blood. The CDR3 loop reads CASSYDRGWDTEAFF. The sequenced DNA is TGTGCCAGCAGCTACGACAGGGGCTGGGACACTGAAGCTTTCTTT.